These 23 T cell receptor beta chains were sequenced from one sample in a study of blood T cell repertoires in COVID-19. Libraries were prepared by immunoSEQ multiplex PCR; TCRdb keeps only in-frame clonotypes and omits some of them. The table shows more than 200,000 clones, with about 87% occurring only once. The sequencing input was PBMCs or T cells enriched from blood (not recorded which). The source is a woman aged 25 to 39 who had been exposed to COVID-19.

The chain has TRBV9 and TRBJ2-2; 9 bases are shared with TRBD2. V trimming: 0 bases; J trimming: 2 bases; junction bases outside the gene matches: 2. The CDR3 totals 16 residues. Germline values: CDR1 SGDLS, CDR2 YYNGEE. The CDR3 region is CASSVGGTSNTGELFF. CDR3 coding DNA: TGTGCCAGCAGCGTAGGAGGGACTAGCAACACCGGGGAGCTGTTTTTT.

The rearrangement joins TRBV12-2 to TRBJ1-2; the table's D call, TRBD1, was not checked against the DNA. TRBV12-2 is deemed a pseudogene. The CDR3 is 15 residues long. CDR3 protein: CASRLTTVFDYGYTF. As DNA, the CDR3 is TGTGCAAGTCGCTTGACGACAGTTTTTGACTATGGCTACACCTTC.

This chain uses TRBV7-2 with TRBJ2-1; 9 bases agree with TRBD2. Germline CDR1 is SGHTA and CDR2 is FQGNSA. The V gene end was trimmed by 2 bases and the J gene end by 7 bases; junction bases not matched to a gene: 3. The CDR3 is made up of 14 amino acids. CDR3 region: CASSLIAGGNEQFF. CDR3 nucleotide sequence: TGTGCCAGCAGCTTAATTGCGGGAGGGAATGAGCAGTTCTTC.

This rearrangement joins TRBV7-6 to TRBJ2-1; 7 nucleotides match TRBD2. Germline CDR1 is SGHVS and CDR2 is FNYEAQ. The CDR3 is 16 amino acids. With V trimmed by 0 bases and J by 3 bases, 5 bases remained unmatched. The CDR3 reads CASSLAGGVGYNEQFF. The CDR3 DNA reads as TGTGCCAGCAGCTTAGCGGGAGGGGTTGGCTACAATGAGCAGTTCTTC.

This clone was counted a single time. V is TRBV25-1 and J is TRBJ2-5; D possibly corresponds to TRBD2 (6 bases). In germline, CDR1 is MGHDK, CDR2 SYGVNS. The ends were cut back, 4 bases at V and 1 base at J, with 19 bases in the middle. This CDR3 contains 17 residues. Here the CDR3 reads CASSALGGARSQETQYF. In DNA form, the CDR3 reads TGTGCCAGCAGTGCGCTTGGAGGGGCCCGCTCCCAAGAGACCCAGTACTTC.

This chain uses TRBV7-9 with TRBJ1-5, with a weak D call TRBD1 (6 bases). V was shortened by 1 base and J by 2 bases, with 18 bases between the two germline ends. CDR3 length: 18 residues. Germline CDR1 SEHNR, CDR2 FQNEAQ (reference sequence). DNA for the CDR3: TGTGCCAGCAGCTTAGTCGGGGTCGAGGGGGTGGGCAATCAGCCCCAGCATTTT. Translating it yields CASSLVGVEGVGNQPQHF.

CDR3 coding DNA: TGTGCCAGCAGCTTAGCGGAGGCGGCGGGGAATGAGCAGTTCTTC. Translating gives CASSLAEAAGNEQFF. The rearrangement uses TRBV7-6 and TRBJ2-1; a weak D match, TRBD2 (6 bases). This CDR3 has 15 amino acids. With 0 bases removed from V and 7 bases from J, the gap between germline ends came to 13 bases. Germline CDR1 SGHVS, CDR2 FNYEAQ.

This sequence joins TRBV30 and TRBJ1-2; a possible D gene is TRBD1 (5 bases). Germline CDR1 GTSNPN, CDR2 SVGIG (reference sequence). The CDR3 totals 14 residues. V lost 0 bases and J 4 bases, leaving 12 bases between the germline ends. CDR3 sequence (DNA): TGTGCCTGGAGTGTACCAGGGAGGGCCTATGGCTACACCTTC. Protein: CAWSVPGRAYGYTF.

This clone has more than one count but fewer than ten. The rearrangement links TRBV2 to TRBJ1-1, with D possibly being TRBD1 (6 bases). CDR1 is SNHLY and CDR2 is FYNNEI in the germline V gene. The CDR3 is made up of 14 amino acids. The ends were cut back, 6 bases at V and 0 bases at J, with 11 bases in the middle. For the CDR3, the DNA is TGTGCCAGCAGGATGGGACAATTGAACACTGAAGCTTTCTTT. Protein: CASRMGQLNTEAFF.

The genes are TRBV18 and TRBJ2-7, with D tentatively TRBD2 (6 bases). The CDR3 runs to 13 residues. The germline gives CDR1 KGHSH, CDR2 LQKENI. V was pared by 8 bases and J by 1 base, with 12 bases between. CDR3 sequence (DNA): TGTGCCAGCACGCGGGACTTTTCCTACGAGCAGTACTTC. Translation gives CASTRDFSYEQYF. Using reference TRBV18 and TRBJ2-7 for the parts outside the CDR3, the full variable domain is NAGVMQNPRHLVRRRGQEARLRCSPMKGHSHVYWYRQLPEEGLKFMVYLQKENIIDESGMPKERFSAEFPKEGPSILRIQQVVRGDSAAYFCASTRDFSYEQYFGPGTRLTVT.

The gene calls are TRBV7-9 and TRBJ2-3; maybe TRBD1 (5 bases). The V end lost 0 bases, the J end lost 5 bases, and 15 bases lay between the germline ends. Germline-derived CDR1 and CDR2 are SEHNR and FQNEAQ (reference sequence). This CDR3 is 16 amino acids long. CDR3 DNA sequence: TGTGCCAGCAGCTTAGCGCGATCTACAGGCTTAGATACGCAGTATTTT. This translates into CASSLARSTGLDTQYF.

The chain carries TRBV9 and TRBJ2-3; 7 bases map to TRBD2. CDR1 and CDR2 (germline): SGDLS, YYNGEE. The length of the CDR3 is 16 residues. With 0 bases clipped from V and 5 bases from J, the junction kept 9 bases outside the gene matches. This CDR3 reads CASSVGERLAGDTQYF. For the CDR3, the DNA is TGTGCCAGCAGCGTAGGGGAACGACTAGCTGGAGATACGCAGTATTTT.

This chain links TRBV28 with TRBJ1-1, with D tentatively TRBD1 (6 bases). This CDR3 spans 16 amino acids. Deletions cut 3 bases from V and 1 base from J, with 15 bases between. Germline V gives CDR1 MDHEN, CDR2 SYDVKM. DNA of the CDR3: TGTGCCAGCAGTTTTCCATATAAGACAGGGAACACTGAAGCTTTCTTT. It specifies CASSFPYKTGNTEAFF.

The chain links TRBV30 to TRBJ2-4; 7 nucleotides align to TRBD2. The germline V gene has CDR1 GTSNPN and CDR2 SVGIG (reference sequence). There are 13 residues in the CDR3. V lost 4 bases to trimming and J lost 7 bases; unmatched junction nucleotides: 7. CDR3 coding DNA: TGTGCCTGGACAGGCTGGGAGGGTAACATTCAGTACTTC. Residues: CAWTGWEGNIQYF.

The chain links TRBV28 to TRBJ2-3; 10 bases are a match to TRBD2. Looked up from germline, CDR1 is MDHEN and CDR2 is SYDVKM. This CDR3 contains 16 residues. V lost 8 bases, J lost 3 bases, and 11 bases stayed unmatched. CDR3 coding DNA: TGTGCCAGCGAACCTACTAGCGGGATGGGGACAGATACGCAGTATTTT. This sequence encodes CASEPTSGMGTDTQYF.

This chain joins TRBV4-2 and TRBJ1-2; D unclear. Germline-derived CDR1 and CDR2 are LGHNA and YNFKEQ. The CDR3 sequence is 12 residues long. Trimming took off 4 bases at V and 2 bases at J, with 5 bases between the two ends. The DNA for the CDR3 is TGTGCCAGCAGCCCTAGCAACTATGGCTACACCTTC. It is translated as CASSPSNYGYTF.

The V and J genes are TRBV15 and TRBJ1-2; 7 nucleotides match TRBD1. V lost 0 bases and J lost 0; bases outside the gene matches: 13. The germline gives CDR1 LNHNV, CDR2 YYDKDF (reference sequence). The CDR3 spans 19 residues. CDR3 DNA sequence: TGTGCCACCAGCAGAGATCCCCTTACAGGGGCTCGAGCTAACTATGGCTACACCTTC. Translation gives CATSRDPLTGARANYGYTF.

In nucleotides, the CDR3 is TGTGCCAGCAGCCCCAACCTTCGGGACAGGGGCCACGAGCAGTACTTC. Translation gives CASSPNLRDRGHEQYF. V is TRBV5-6 and J is TRBJ2-7; 10 bases fit TRBD1. V gave up 4 bases and J gave up 5 bases; unmatched junction bases: 12. CDR1 and CDR2 from the germline V gene are SGHDT and YYEEEE. This CDR3 contains 16 residues.

This chain joins TRBV5-1 and TRBJ2-7, with TRBD2 identical over 10 bases. V shed 0 bases, J shed 4 bases, and the junction held 10 bases outside the gene matches. Germline assignment: CDR1 SGHRS and CDR2 YFSETQ. CDR3 length: 17 amino acids. The CDR3 nucleotides read TGCGCCAGCAGCTTGGGTTTTCCTAGCGGGAGTGGGTACGAGCAGTACTTC. This codes for CASSLGFPSGSGYEQYF.

Comment on this clone: One end of the junction does not line up with germline, which may come from a read error. CDR3 loop: CASSRLGSSYNEQFF. Written as DNA, the CDR3 is TGTGCTAGCAGCCGGTTGGGGAGCTCCTACAATGAGCAGTTCTTC. This chain connects TRBV7-7 to TRBJ2-1; a possible D gene is TRBD2 (5 bases). Germline V CDR1 and CDR2: SSHAT, FNYEAQ (reference sequence). The CDR3 length is 15 residues.

This clone was detected only a few times. The chain joins TRBV9 to TRBJ1-6; the match to TRBD1 covers 8 bases. The trim removed 3 bases at V and 10 bases at J, leaving 9 bases unmatched. Germline values: CDR1 SGDLS, CDR2 YYNGEE. This CDR3 region has 15 residues. Here the CDR3 reads CASSGRQGLGSPLHF. The CDR3 DNA is TGTGCCAGCAGCGGACGACAGGGGCTAGGATCACCCCTCCACTTT.

This chain links TRBV24-1 with TRBJ2-1, with D perhaps matching TRBD2 (5 bases). The CDR3 consists of 11 residues. Per the germline V gene, CDR1 is KGHDR and CDR2 is SFDVKD. With 8 bases removed from V and 7 bases from J, the gap between germline ends came to 8 bases. The CDR3 DNA follows: TGTGCCACCATGGCGGGTAATGAGCAGTTCTTC. Amino acid sequence: CATMAGNEQFF.

The chain employs TRBV11-2 and TRBJ1-1, with D tentatively TRBD1 (5 bases). Trimming shortened V by 4 bases and J by 3 bases, and 21 bases separated the two germline ends. CDR1 and CDR2 (germline): SGHAT, FQNNGV. CDR3 length equals 17 residues. The CDR3 DNA follows: TGTGCCAGCAGCTCTCACAGGCGTCGGAGGGGCGACACTGAAGCTTTCTTT. Translation: CASSSHRRRRGDTEAFF.